Listed below are T cell receptor beta chains from one sample, sequenced in a study of HIV-infected patients and healthy controls. TCRdb used MiXCR to reprocess the 5' RACE reads, holding one entry per CDR3 protein. Among around 58,000 distinct CDR3 sequences listed, about 19% were seen once. The specimen was CD4+ T cells from blood. The receptors come from a human donor in good health. Both conserved end residues are part of each CDR3. A D gene is named only where the DNA matches it firmly. A clone size is listed for some rows: how often the clone was seen (once, few, many), or a class if it is expanded.

.,TRBJ2-1,TRBV5-1,16,.,TGCGCCAGCAGCTTAGCCTGGGGACAAGGGGCCTCTCTGCAGTTCTTC,CASSLAWGQGASLQFF
many,TRBJ1-1,TRBV29-1,11,.,TGCAGCGCAGCAAGGGGCAGTGAAGCTTTCTTT,CSAARGSEAFF
few,TRBJ1-3,TRBV15,15,.,TGTGCCACCAGCAGAGATGGCAGCTCTGGAAACACCATATATTTT,CATSRDGSSGNTIYF
many,TRBJ2-3,TRBV7-2,16,TRBD1,TGTGCCAGCAGCCCGGACAGGGGATCTTTCACAGATACGCAGTATTTT,CASSPDRGSFTDTQYF
many,TRBJ2-3,TRBV5-4,16,.,TGTGCCAGCAGCTTGGCCTCGGGGGCGCCCACAGATACGCAGTATTTT,CASSLASGAPTDTQYF
.,TRBJ2-7,TRBV6-1,11,.,TGTGCCAGCAGTGCCGCCTACGAGCAGTACTTC,CASSAAYEQYF
many,TRBJ1-4,TRBV18,13,.,TGTGCCAGCTCACTGCTCCATAATGAAAAACTGTTTTTT,CASSLLHNEKLFF
.,TRBJ2-1,TRBV5-1,14,.,TGCGCCAGCAGCTTGATCCCAGGGGACAATGAGCAGTTCTTC,CASSLIPGDNEQFF
few,TRBJ2-4,TRBV5-5,14,.,TGTGCCAGCAGCTTGGCTCCGGGGCCGGACATTCAGTACTTC,CASSLAPGPDIQYF
.,TRBJ2-5,TRBV18,13,.,TGTGCCAGCTCACCGCGACAACAAGAGACCCAGTACTTC,CASSPRQQETQYF
.,TRBJ2-3,TRBV5-6,13,TRBD2,TGTGCCAGCAGCCGCGGGAGTTCAGATACGCAGTATTTT,CASSRGSSDTQYF
.,TRBJ1-1,TRBV12-3/TRBV12-4,14,TRBD1,TGTGCCAGCAGTTCCCGGGGACAGGGTGTTGAAGCTTTCTTT,CASSSRGQGVEAFF
many,TRBJ1-5,TRBV15,14,TRBD1,TGTGCCACCAGCAAGGCAGGGGGAAATCAGCCCCAGCATTTT,CATSKAGGNQPQHF
many,TRBJ2-1,TRBV19,15,TRBD2,TGTGCCAGTAGTAGTCCAGCGGGAGGCTACAATGAGCAGTTCTTC,CASSSPAGGYNEQFF
.,TRBJ1-1,TRBV12-3/TRBV12-4,14,.,TGTGCCAGCAGTTTTAGTCAGGGGAGGACTGAAGCTTTCTTT,CASSFSQGRTEAFF
many,TRBJ2-1,TRBV15,12,.,TGTGCCACCAGCAGAGATGGTCAAGAGCAGTTCTTC,CATSRDGQEQFF
many,TRBJ1-6,TRBV14,14,TRBD1,TGTGCCAGCAGCTTTGACAGGGGAAATTCACCCCTCCACTTT,CASSFDRGNSPLHF
few,TRBJ2-7,TRBV3-1,15,.,TGTGCCAGCAGCCCGGACCCAAGCAAGGCCTACGAGCAGTACTTC,CASSPDPSKAYEQYF